The clone carrying this T cell receptor (beta chain) was picked up a small number of times. The antigen remains undetermined. Other nucleotide sequences from this sample produce the same CDR3. This entry comes from a study of cytomegalovirus exposure and HLA in healthy donors. General observations from the study: Fewer N-insertions than the roughly 700-donor mean were reportedly shown by an Asian-associated ancestry cluster in a later analysis. Reports indicated that the classifier achieved high specificity and sensitivity in diagnosing cytomegalovirus status.

The PCR was carried out with 60 Vbeta primers and 13 Jbeta primers. Clones were read by immunoSEQ multiplex PCR, and TCRdb kept only the in-frame ones, dropping some. The data hold 150,000 or so clones, with nearly 80% observed a single time. This CDR3 is 11 amino acids long. Germline V gene data show CDR1 as MNHEY and CDR2 as SVGAGI. Deletions cut 6 bases from V and 2 bases from J, with 4 bases between. The TCR was taken from a woman aged 45-59 years in good health and CMV-seropositive. Specimen: PBMCs. The V gene is TRBV6-5, the J gene TRBJ1-1; D uncertain. CDR3 sequence: CASRQNTEAFF. For the CDR3, the DNA is TGTGCCAGCAGACAAAACACTGAAGCTTTCTTT.